This is a list of T cell receptor beta chains from one sample in a study of control samples from healthy donors and cancer patients. Profiled with immunoSEQ multiplex PCR; TCRdb holds only in-frame clones, not every one. This sample yields around 120,000 clones, of which 80% to 90% are seen a single time; 1.1% belongs to the top ten. The sample consisted of PBMCs. All receptors come from a woman aged 45-65 years with colorectal cancer. The CDR3 runs from the conserved cysteine through the conserved F or W. D genes are given only for firm matches. Size is omitted from some rows. Given values are once, few, many or a class for expanded clones.

CDR3 DNA: TGTGCCAGCAGCTTACCGCCGGGACTAGCGAGCCGGGAGACCCAGTACTTC
CDR3 protein: CASSLPPGLASRETQYF
CDR3 length: 17
clone size: once
V gene: TRBV11-2
J gene: TRBJ2-5
D gene: TRBD2

CDR3 DNA: TGTGCCAGCAGCACGACTAGCGGGGCCTACGATACGCAGTATTTT
CDR3 protein: CASSTTSGAYDTQYF
CDR3 length: 15
clone size: -
V gene: TRBV5-4
J gene: TRBJ2-3
D gene: TRBD2

CDR3 DNA: TGTGCCAGCAGCTTGGAGTCGGACCCGGGGGTTGATGAGCAGTTCTTC
CDR3 protein: CASSLESDPGVDEQFF
CDR3 length: 16
clone size: once
V gene: TRBV5-6
J gene: TRBJ2-1
D gene: -

CDR3 DNA: TGCAGTGCTAGTGAGGGGTCAACTTACAATGAGCAGTTCTTC
CDR3 protein: CSASEGSTYNEQFF
CDR3 length: 14
clone size: -
V gene: TRBV20-1
J gene: TRBJ2-1
D gene: -

CDR3 DNA: TGTGCCAGCAGCCCGGGACTAGCGGGGGGAGTCTATACGCAGTATTTT
CDR3 protein: CASSPGLAGGVYTQYF
CDR3 length: 16
clone size: -
V gene: TRBV11-3
J gene: TRBJ2-3
D gene: TRBD2

CDR3 DNA: TGTGCCAGCTGTGAAGGAGGCTACGAGCAGTACTTC
CDR3 protein: CASCEGGYEQYF
CDR3 length: 12
clone size: -
V gene: TRBV6-1
J gene: TRBJ2-7
D gene: -

CDR3 DNA: TGTGCCAGCATTCGAAAAAATCTGAACACTGAAGCTTTCTTT
CDR3 protein: CASIRKNLNTEAFF
CDR3 length: 14
clone size: -
V gene: TRBV6-5
J gene: TRBJ1-1
D gene: -

CDR3 DNA: TGTGCCACCACCCGGCCCTTGGTCTGCGGCTACACCTTC
CDR3 protein: CATTRPLVCGYTF
CDR3 length: 13
clone size: once
V gene: TRBV24-1
J gene: TRBJ1-2
D gene: -

CDR3 DNA: TGCGCCAGCAGCCGGCCCCGGGACAGGGGGAATTCCTACGAGCAGTACTTC
CDR3 protein: CASSRPRDRGNSYEQYF
CDR3 length: 17
clone size: once
V gene: TRBV5-1
J gene: TRBJ2-7
D gene: TRBD1

CDR3 DNA: TGCGCCAGCAACGACAGAGTAAAAGAGACCCAGTACTTC
CDR3 protein: CASNDRVKETQYF
CDR3 length: 13
clone size: -
V gene: TRBV5-1
J gene: TRBJ2-5
D gene: -

CDR3 DNA: TGTGCCAGCTCAGCGGGACAGAGCTCCTACGAGCAGTACTTC
CDR3 protein: CASSAGQSSYEQYF
CDR3 length: 14
clone size: -
V gene: TRBV18
J gene: TRBJ2-7
D gene: -

CDR3 DNA: TGCGCCAGCAGTGAGCCAGGGACTAGCGGGAGGAATGAGCAGTTCTTC
CDR3 protein: CASSEPGTSGRNEQFF
CDR3 length: 16
clone size: -
V gene: TRBV10-1
J gene: TRBJ2-1
D gene: TRBD2

CDR3 DNA: TGCGCCAGCAGCTTGGTGGACAGCACCGACCCTGAAGCTTTCTTT
CDR3 protein: CASSLVDSTDPEAFF
CDR3 length: 15
clone size: -
V gene: TRBV5-1
J gene: TRBJ1-1
D gene: -

CDR3 DNA: TGCGCCAGCAGAGCGGTAGCTTTGTCTAGCGGGACGAGCCCGGCGAACACCGGGGAGCTGTTTTTT
CDR3 protein: CASRAVALSSGTSPANTGELFF
CDR3 length: 22
clone size: -
V gene: TRBV5-1
J gene: TRBJ2-2
D gene: TRBD2